This T cell receptor (beta chain) was captured by sequencing in a study of blood T cells in healthy people across ages (dated by TCRdb to the mid-2010s). Regarding the complete study: Template switching captured roughly one uniquely barcoded TCR beta cDNA molecule per two T cells in model experiments. To avoid experimental bias, donors of different ages were distributed randomly across sequencing lanes. The donors were split into four age groups: young (average 16 years), middle-aged (39), aged (more than 55) and long-lived (82). Using deep sequencing normalized with unique cDNA molecular identifiers, the study measured how TCR beta repertoire diversity changes with age. Using the same blood draw, the study looked at two additional independent replicas of 1 million unique cDNA reads for two donors, one aged 18 to 30 and the other aged 80 or older. Study-wide conclusions, independent of this receptor: Because profiling used bulk unsorted PBMCs, naive and antigen-experienced compartments could not be compared conclusively. Estimates of total diversity based on one million sequenced T cells were considered lower bounds and underestimates. As age increased, observed TCR beta diversity per million T cells dropped in a roughly linear way, and a significant reduction was already evident by age around 41. Donor CMV infection status was unknown, potentially confounding age-related changes in expanded clonotypes. A strong correlation was found between observed TCR beta diversity and the percentage of naive T cells measured by flow cytometry. Compared with the aged group, the long-lived group had more naive CD4+ T cells, fewer expanded clones and increased TCR diversity, suggesting age selection.

The library relied on 5' RACE. The data were produced on an Illumina HiSeq 2500. A second roughly 7 to 11 cycle PCR used a sample-barcoded 5' primer and a J-beta primer mix. A unique molecular identifier was introduced onto each TCR beta cDNA molecule by a template-switch 5' adaptor carrying 12 random nucleotides. At least 2.5 million CDR3-containing paired-end reads were obtained from each sample. All of the RNA was converted into first-strand cDNA using the Mint cDNA synthesis kit, with a TRBC-specific oligonucleotide serving as the primer. After uracil-DNA glycosylase treatment, a first 18-cycle PCR used universal primers M1SS and BC2_uni_R on all cDNA. The study's processing was this. For normalization, 1 million high-quality reads, each with a distinct molecular identifier, were randomly selected from each sample. Reads with shared molecular identifiers were discarded instead of being binned into consensus sequences. MiTCR, set to a Q25 quality threshold and the strictest error-elimination algorithm, was used for CDR3 identification, clonotype clustering and error correction. Lower-bound total TCR beta diversity was estimated with a nonparametric unseen species model using Euler transformation. TCRdb reprocessing: public reads trimmed at Q25 with fastp, clones called with MiXCR, in-frame beta chains kept. Identical CDR3 protein sequences are pooled into one entry, listed with their most common genes and DNA. The authors' filters were not applied to this entry. Within this sample are 1.5 million to 2 million distinct CDR3 sequences, with roughly a third of them counted one time only. Roughly 12% of the sample is held by the ten biggest clonotypes.

Donors were a few dozen systemically healthy Caucasian individuals from Russia aged 6 to 90 years. Each donor gave 8 to 10 milliliters of peripheral blood, collected into EDTA-treated Vacutainer tubes. Ficoll-Paque density-gradient centrifugation was used to isolate PBMCs, with at least 6 million per sample. Trizol reagent was used to extract total RNA from the PBMCs, yielding at least 5.5 micrograms per sample. For every donor, an aliquot of PBMCs went through flow cytometry to measure the percentages of naive CD45RAhigh/CD27high T cells. On this clonotype: Which antigen it targets is not known. One base away there is no much larger clone; base qualities are not given.

Sequencing used blood. This TCR came from a woman in her twenties or thirties in good health.

The CDR3 region has the sequence CASSLTTGLSNYGYTF. The DNA sequence follows: TGTGCCAGCAGTTTAACGACAGGGCTTTCTAACTATGGCTACACCTTC. The sequence is built from TRBV28 and TRBJ1-2; 7 junctional bases match TRBD1. V lost 2 bases and J lost 0 bases, and the count of bases not matched to a germline gene is 6. Measured from the cysteine to the phenylalanine, the CDR3 is 16 residues long. Here the CDR3 DNA is all that survives: 48 bases in frame from base 1. CDR1 is given as MDHEN and CDR2 as SYDVKM, both from the germline V gene.